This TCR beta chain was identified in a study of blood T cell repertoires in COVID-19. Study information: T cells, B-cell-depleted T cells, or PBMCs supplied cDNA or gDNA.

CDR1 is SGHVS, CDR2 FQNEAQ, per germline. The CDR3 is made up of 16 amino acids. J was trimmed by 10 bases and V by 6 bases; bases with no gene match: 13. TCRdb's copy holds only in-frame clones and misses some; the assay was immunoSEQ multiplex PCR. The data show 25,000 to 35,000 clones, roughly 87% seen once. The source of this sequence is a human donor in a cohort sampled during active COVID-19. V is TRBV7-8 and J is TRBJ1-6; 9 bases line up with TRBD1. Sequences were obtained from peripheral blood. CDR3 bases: TGTGCCAGCAGAGTTGTTTCCGGGACAGGGAACTCACCCCTCCACTTT. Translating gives CASRVVSGTGNSPLHF.